This T cell receptor beta chain appears in the sequencing data of a study of blood T cell repertoires in COVID-19. Data came from immunoSEQ multiplex PCR; TCRdb stores just in-frame clones and leaves some out. Altogether a few hundred thousand clones are present, more than 65% being singletons, with the ten largest covering 0.85% to 1.3%. The germline V and J ends were trimmed by 2 bases and 8 bases, with 12 bases remaining between them. This CDR3 comprises 14 residues. CDR1 and CDR2 (germline): MGHDK, SYGVNS. The chain joins TRBV25-1 to TRBJ1-4; no reliable D call. Sequencing used peripheral blood. The clonotype comes from a human donor with acute or convalescent COVID-19. The donor label of this sample is uncertain. The CDR3 coding sequence is TGTGCCAGCAGTGAACCCCAAAGGAGGGAAAAACTGTTTTTT. This gives the protein CASSEPQRREKLFF. Full variable domain (outside the CDR3, taken from reference TRBV25-1 and TRBJ1-4): EADIYQTPRYLVIGTGKKITLECSQTMGHDKMYWYQQDPGMELHLIHYSYGVNSTEKGDLSSESTVSRIRTEHFPLTLESARPSHTSQYLCASSEPQRREKLFFGSGTQLSVL.